This is a list of T cell receptor beta chains from one sample in a study of chemoradiotherapy in HPV16-positive cancers. The data were produced by immunoSEQ multiplex PCR, yet TCRdb's version contains in-frame clones alone and is incomplete. The sample lists around 29,000 clones, over 90% occurring once. The input for sequencing was blood, taken from a patient who underwent chemoradiotherapy. The receptor source for this set is a human donor with HPV-associated anogenital cancer. The CDR3 runs from the conserved cysteine through the conserved F or W. D genes are given only for firm matches. Size is omitted from some rows. Given values are once, few, many or a class for expanded clones.

d_gene: TRBD1
j_gene: TRBJ2-5
v_gene: TRBV19
abundance: NA
CDR3aa: CASSRGQGKETQYF
CDR3nt: TGTGCCAGTTCACGCGGACAGGGAAAAGAGACCCAGTACTTC

d_gene: NA
j_gene: TRBJ2-7
v_gene: TRBV4-1
abundance: NA
CDR3aa: CASSQDLGAIPYEQYF
CDR3nt: TGCGCCAGCAGCCAAGATCTGGGGGCGATTCCCTACGAGCAGTACTTC

d_gene: NA
j_gene: TRBJ2-5
v_gene: TRBV6-6
abundance: NA
CDR3aa: CASTRYREQETQYF
CDR3nt: TGTGCCAGCACCCGATACCGGGAGCAAGAGACCCAGTACTTC

d_gene: TRBD2
j_gene: TRBJ2-1
v_gene: TRBV10-2
abundance: NA
CDR3aa: CASSESGSGRYNEQFF
CDR3nt: TGCGCCAGCAGTGAGTCAGGTAGCGGGAGGTACAATGAGCAGTTCTTC

d_gene: TRBD2
j_gene: TRBJ2-7
v_gene: TRBV28
abundance: once
CDR3aa: CASSSGLAGAYEQYF
CDR3nt: TGTGCCAGCAGTTCGGGACTAGCGGGAGCCTACGAGCAGTACTTC

d_gene: NA
j_gene: TRBJ1-5
v_gene: TRBV6-4
abundance: NA
CDR3aa: CASRVGRVNQPQHF
CDR3nt: TGTGCCAGCAGAGTGGGGCGCGTCAATCAGCCCCAGCATTTT

d_gene: TRBD2
j_gene: TRBJ2-1
v_gene: TRBV18
abundance: NA
CDR3aa: CASPPRGLAGALSSYNEQFF
CDR3nt: TGTGCCAGCCCACCCCGAGGACTAGCGGGGGCCTTGAGCTCCTACAATGAGCAGTTCTTC

d_gene: TRBD1
j_gene: TRBJ1-2
v_gene: TRBV7-3
abundance: NA
CDR3aa: CASSSVPLQGANYGYTF
CDR3nt: TGTGCCAGCAGCTCAGTACCCCTACAGGGGGCAAACTATGGCTACACCTTC

d_gene: NA
j_gene: TRBJ1-3
v_gene: TRBV6-5
abundance: once
CDR3aa: CASSYRDTAGNTIYF
CDR3nt: TGTGCCAGCAGTTACAGGGACACCGCTGGAAACACCATATATTTT

d_gene: NA
j_gene: TRBJ2-2
v_gene: TRBV19
abundance: NA
CDR3aa: CASRRAGETGELFF
CDR3nt: TGTGCCAGTAGGAGGGCAGGGGAGACCGGGGAGCTGTTTTTT

d_gene: TRBD1
j_gene: TRBJ1-5
v_gene: TRBV6-1
abundance: NA
CDR3aa: CASSRQGGQPQHF
CDR3nt: TGTGCCAGCAGCCGACAGGGGGGTCAGCCCCAGCATTTT

d_gene: NA
j_gene: TRBJ1-5
v_gene: TRBV27
abundance: NA
CDR3aa: CASSLGAYSNQPQHF
CDR3nt: TGTGCCAGCAGTTTGGGGGCCTATAGCAATCAGCCCCAGCATTTT

d_gene: NA
j_gene: TRBJ1-1
v_gene: TRBV10-3
abundance: NA
CDR3aa: CAIGARMNTEAFF
CDR3nt: TGTGCCATCGGGGCTAGAATGAACACTGAAGCTTTCTTT

d_gene: NA
j_gene: TRBJ2-1
v_gene: TRBV15
abundance: NA
CDR3aa: CATSPDWTVRYNEQFF
CDR3nt: TGTGCCACCAGCCCTGACTGGACCGTGCGGTACAATGAGCAGTTCTTC

d_gene: TRBD2
j_gene: TRBJ2-1
v_gene: TRBV7-9
abundance: NA
CDR3aa: CASSPRGGANEQFF
CDR3nt: TGTGCCAGCAGCCCCCGCGGGGGGGCGAATGAGCAGTTCTTC

d_gene: NA
j_gene: TRBJ1-2
v_gene: TRBV9
abundance: NA
CDR3aa: CASSEGLNYGYTF
CDR3nt: TGTGCCAGCAGTGAAGGGCTTAACTATGGCTACACCTTC

d_gene: NA
j_gene: TRBJ2-7
v_gene: TRBV28
abundance: NA
CDR3aa: CASSSPQGQGPAYEQYF
CDR3nt: TGTGCCAGCAGTTCCCCCCAAGGGCAGGGCCCCGCATACGAGCAGTACTTC

d_gene: NA
j_gene: TRBJ1-2
v_gene: TRBV7-9
abundance: NA
CDR3aa: CASSSIRGSNYGYTF
CDR3nt: TGTGCCAGCAGCTCAATCAGGGGTTCCAACTATGGCTACACCTTC

d_gene: NA
j_gene: TRBJ1-1
v_gene: TRBV5-4
abundance: NA
CDR3aa: CASSPGGGYTEAFF
CDR3nt: TGTGCCAGCAGCCCGGGGGGGGGTTACACTGAAGCTTTCTTT

d_gene: NA
j_gene: TRBJ2-5
v_gene: TRBV18
abundance: NA
CDR3aa: CASSPGTTQETQYF
CDR3nt: TGTGCCAGCTCACCAGGGACCACCCAAGAGACCCAGTACTTC

d_gene: NA
j_gene: TRBJ2-3
v_gene: TRBV19
abundance: NA
CDR3aa: CASSNVVEDTQYF
CDR3nt: TGTGCCAGTAGCAACGTAGTTGAAGATACGCAGTATTTT

d_gene: NA
j_gene: TRBJ1-5
v_gene: TRBV6-5
abundance: NA
CDR3aa: CASSQRDRPNQPQHF
CDR3nt: TGTGCCAGCAGCCAGAGAGACAGGCCGAATCAGCCCCAGCATTTT

d_gene: NA
j_gene: TRBJ1-2
v_gene: TRBV25-1
abundance: NA
CDR3aa: CASSNTGNYGYTF
CDR3nt: TGTGCCAGCAGTAACACAGGGAACTATGGCTACACCTTC

d_gene: NA
j_gene: TRBJ2-2
v_gene: TRBV19
abundance: once
CDR3aa: CASSAGRRTGELFF
CDR3nt: TGTGCCAGTAGTGCGGGCCGAAGGACCGGGGAGCTGTTTTTT

d_gene: NA
j_gene: TRBJ2-7
v_gene: TRBV5-6
abundance: NA
CDR3aa: CASSLTHSYEQYF
CDR3nt: TGTGCCAGCAGCTTAACGCATTCCTACGAGCAGTACTTC

d_gene: NA
j_gene: TRBJ1-4
v_gene: TRBV4-3
abundance: NA
CDR3aa: CASSQVLATRGSENEKLFF
CDR3nt: TGCGCCAGCAGCCAAGTTCTTGCGACGAGGGGCAGCGAAAATGAAAAACTGTTTTTT

d_gene: NA
j_gene: TRBJ2-1
v_gene: TRBV4-1
abundance: NA
CDR3aa: CASTVGGVSPSSYNEQFF
CDR3nt: TGCGCCAGCACAGTTGGCGGGGTGTCCCCCAGCTCCTACAATGAGCAGTTCTTC

d_gene: NA
j_gene: TRBJ2-7
v_gene: TRBV27
abundance: NA
CDR3aa: CASSGKSGFWSEQYF
CDR3nt: TGTGCCAGCAGTGGGAAGTCAGGGTTCTGGTCCGAGCAGTACTTC

d_gene: NA
j_gene: TRBJ1-2
v_gene: TRBV27
abundance: NA
CDR3aa: CASKGRGIKRDYGYTF
CDR3nt: TGTGCCAGCAAGGGGAGAGGGATCAAACGGGACTATGGCTACACCTTC

d_gene: TRBD1
j_gene: TRBJ1-2
v_gene: TRBV19
abundance: once
CDR3aa: CASSIAGGYYGYTF
CDR3nt: TGTGCCAGTAGTATCGCAGGGGGCTACTATGGCTACACCTTC

d_gene: TRBD1
j_gene: TRBJ2-7
v_gene: TRBV5-1
abundance: few
CDR3aa: CASKGDRGGSQQYF
CDR3nt: TGCGCCAGCAAGGGAGACAGGGGCGGGTCTCAGCAGTACTTC

d_gene: NA
j_gene: TRBJ2-7
v_gene: TRBV7-8
abundance: few
CDR3aa: CASSPWRMAYEQYF
CDR3nt: TGTGCCAGCAGCCCATGGCGCATGGCCTACGAGCAGTACTTC

d_gene: NA
j_gene: TRBJ1-6
v_gene: TRBV9
abundance: few
CDR3aa: CASSPRFESYNSPLHF
CDR3nt: TGTGCCAGCAGCCCCCGGTTTGAGTCCTATAATTCACCCCTCCACTTT

d_gene: NA
j_gene: TRBJ2-7
v_gene: TRBV7-9
abundance: NA
CDR3aa: CASSPLQGLFYEQYF
CDR3nt: TGTGCCAGCAGCCCGCTACAGGGTTTATTCTACGAGCAGTACTTC

d_gene: TRBD1
j_gene: TRBJ2-7
v_gene: TRBV7-9
abundance: NA
CDR3aa: CASSLVGTGFYEQYF
CDR3nt: TGTGCCAGCAGCTTAGTTGGGACAGGGTTCTACGAGCAGTACTTC

d_gene: NA
j_gene: TRBJ2-3
v_gene: TRBV11-2
abundance: NA
CDR3aa: CASSLRWGGDTDTQYF
CDR3nt: TGTGCCAGCAGCCTTCGTTGGGGTGGAGACACAGATACGCAGTATTTT

d_gene: TRBD1
j_gene: TRBJ2-7
v_gene: TRBV4-2
abundance: NA
CDR3aa: CASSQVGRTGAYEQYF
CDR3nt: TGTGCCAGCAGCCAGGTGGGAAGGACAGGGGCCTACGAGCAGTACTTC

d_gene: NA
j_gene: TRBJ2-3
v_gene: TRBV19
abundance: NA
CDR3aa: CATKTDASTDTQYF
CDR3nt: TGTGCCACAAAGACAGATGCTAGCACAGATACGCAGTATTTT

d_gene: NA
j_gene: TRBJ1-1
v_gene: TRBV7-6
abundance: NA
CDR3aa: CASSSGTNTEAFF
CDR3nt: TGTGCCAGCAGCTCGGGGACGAACACTGAAGCTTTCTTT

d_gene: NA
j_gene: TRBJ2-7
v_gene: TRBV6-5
abundance: NA
CDR3aa: CASRTPRVGEQYF
CDR3nt: TGTGCCAGCAGAACCCCGAGAGTGGGAGAGCAGTACTTC

d_gene: TRBD2
j_gene: TRBJ2-5
v_gene: TRBV5-1
abundance: NA
CDR3aa: CASSLQLASETQYF
CDR3nt: TGCGCCAGCAGCTTGCAACTAGCGTCGGAGACCCAGTACTTC

d_gene: NA
j_gene: TRBJ2-5
v_gene: TRBV14
abundance: NA
CDR3aa: CASSRDRRETQYF
CDR3nt: TGTGCCAGCAGCCGAGACAGACGAGAGACCCAGTACTTC

d_gene: NA
j_gene: TRBJ1-2
v_gene: TRBV7-6
abundance: NA
CDR3aa: CASSLVRGGGYTF
CDR3nt: TGTGCCAGCAGCTTAGTCCGGGGAGGCGGCTACACCTTC

d_gene: NA
j_gene: TRBJ2-7
v_gene: TRBV19
abundance: NA
CDR3aa: CASSIGTATSYEQYF
CDR3nt: TGTGCCAGTAGTATCGGGACTGCAACCTCCTACGAGCAGTACTTC

d_gene: NA
j_gene: TRBJ1-1
v_gene: TRBV18
abundance: NA
CDR3aa: CASSPNPAGARTEAFF
CDR3nt: TGTGCCAGCTCACCAAATCCGGCGGGGGCGCGTACTGAAGCTTTCTTT

d_gene: TRBD1
j_gene: TRBJ2-7
v_gene: TRBV6-1
abundance: NA
CDR3aa: CASSFSGTGFYEQYF
CDR3nt: TGTGCCAGCAGTTTTTCCGGGACAGGGTTTTACGAGCAGTACTTC

d_gene: NA
j_gene: TRBJ2-2
v_gene: TRBV20-1
abundance: NA
CDR3aa: CSAIFAGELFF
CDR3nt: TGCAGTGCTATCTTCGCCGGGGAGCTGTTTTTT

d_gene: TRBD2
j_gene: TRBJ2-5
v_gene: TRBV2
abundance: NA
CDR3aa: CASSDGAGALGVQETQYF
CDR3nt: TGTGCCAGCAGTGATGGGGCGGGAGCCCTCGGGGTACAAGAGACCCAGTACTTC